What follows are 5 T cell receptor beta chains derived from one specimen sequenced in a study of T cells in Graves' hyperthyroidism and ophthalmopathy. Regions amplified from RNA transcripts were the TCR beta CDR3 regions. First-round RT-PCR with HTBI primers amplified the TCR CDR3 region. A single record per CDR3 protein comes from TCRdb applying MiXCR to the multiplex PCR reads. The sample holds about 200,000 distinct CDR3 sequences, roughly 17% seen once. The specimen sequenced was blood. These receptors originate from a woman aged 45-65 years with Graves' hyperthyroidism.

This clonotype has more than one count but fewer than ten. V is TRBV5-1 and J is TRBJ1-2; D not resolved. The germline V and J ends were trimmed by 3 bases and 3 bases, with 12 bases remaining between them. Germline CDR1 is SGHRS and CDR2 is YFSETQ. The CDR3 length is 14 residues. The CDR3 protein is CASSSPGVYYGYTF. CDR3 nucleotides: TGCGCCAGCAGCTCCCCCGGGGTATACTATGGCTACACCTTC.

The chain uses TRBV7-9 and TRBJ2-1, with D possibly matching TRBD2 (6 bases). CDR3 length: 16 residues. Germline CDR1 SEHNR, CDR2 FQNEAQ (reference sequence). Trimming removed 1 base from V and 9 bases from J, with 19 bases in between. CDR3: CASSLDWAGPLGEQFF. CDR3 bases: TGTGCCAGCAGCTTAGACTGGGCGGGACCTTTGGGTGAGCAGTTCTTC.

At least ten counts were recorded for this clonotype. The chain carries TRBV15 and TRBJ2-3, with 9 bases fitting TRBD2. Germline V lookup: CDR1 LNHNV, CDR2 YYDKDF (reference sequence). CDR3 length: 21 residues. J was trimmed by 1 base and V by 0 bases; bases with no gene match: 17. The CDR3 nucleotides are TGTGCCACCAGCAGAGATAGTGGTGCAGCGGGAGGCCCAAGAGGCACAGATACGCAGTATTTT. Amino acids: CATSRDSGAAGGPRGTDTQYF.

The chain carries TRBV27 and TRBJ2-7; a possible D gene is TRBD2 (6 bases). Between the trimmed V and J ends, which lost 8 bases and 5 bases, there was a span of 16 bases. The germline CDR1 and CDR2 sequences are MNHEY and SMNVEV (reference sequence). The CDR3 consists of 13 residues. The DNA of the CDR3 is TGTGCCAGCCGGGAGAGGGCTTCGAACGAGCAGTACTTC. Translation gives CASRERASNEQYF.

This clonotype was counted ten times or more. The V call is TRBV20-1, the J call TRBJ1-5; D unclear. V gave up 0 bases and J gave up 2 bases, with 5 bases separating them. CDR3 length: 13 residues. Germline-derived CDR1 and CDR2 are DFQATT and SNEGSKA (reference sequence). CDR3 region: CSARDYGNQPQHF. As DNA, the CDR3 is TGCAGTGCTAGAGATTACGGCAATCAGCCCCAGCATTTT.